The sample holds many counts of the clone carrying this TCR beta chain. As yet, its antigen is unknown. This sample was included in a study of T cells in Graves' hyperthyroidism and ophthalmopathy. About the research overall: Any treatment followed the collection of peripheral blood at initial diagnosis. Overall study findings and caveats: By a 13 V-J model, ophthalmopathy was set apart from stable hyperthyroidism. The model predicted ophthalmopathy a median about 6.6 months before onset.

Researchers took RNA transcripts and amplified the TCR beta CDR3 regions from them. The TCR CDR3 was amplified in a first-round RT-PCR using the HTBI primer set. TCRdb ran MiXCR on the multiplex PCR reads and lists one entry per CDR3 protein. The profile shows fewer than 800,000 distinct CDR3 sequences, approximately 16% of them singletons. The authors deemed Graves' hyperthyroidism stable absent ophthalmopathy progression within 18 months. Germline CDR1 is MNHEY and CDR2 is SVGEGT. V trimming: 0 bases; J trimming: 8 bases; junction bases outside the gene matches: 5. The CDR3 consists of 16 residues. The sequenced sample was blood. The origin of this receptor is a man in his late teens or twenties with Graves' hyperthyroidism. The J gene is TRBJ2-1, the V gene TRBV6-2 or TRBV6-3; 12 nucleotides match TRBD2. This CDR3 is CASSYSGLAGGDEQFF. The CDR3 bases are TGTGCCAGCAGTTACTCTGGGCTAGCGGGAGGGGATGAGCAGTTCTTC.